The 5 T cell receptor beta chains presented below share a single source sample, sequenced in a study of cytomegalovirus exposure and HLA in healthy donors. Primers included in the PCR were 60 Vbeta and 13 Jbeta primers. Clones were read by immunoSEQ multiplex PCR, and TCRdb kept only the in-frame ones, dropping some. The sample lists about 190,000 clones; less than 85% were seen once. The sequenced sample was PBMCs. The receptor source for this set is a man aged 25-40 years in good health and CMV-seropositive.

The chain recombines TRBV4-2 with TRBJ1-1, with TRBD1 matching over 10 bases. The ends lost 1 base at V and 1 base at J; junction bases unmatched: 3. The CDR3 is 16 amino acids. Germline values: CDR1 LGHNA, CDR2 YNFKEQ. In nucleotides, the CDR3 is TGTGCCAGCAGCCAAGGACAGGGGGCTCGGAACACTGAAGCTTTCTTT. Translated, it gives CASSQGQGARNTEAFF.

This clone came up once. This chain connects TRBV4-1 to TRBJ1-2; 9 nucleotides align to TRBD1. The CDR3 totals 17 residues. Germline-derived CDR1 and CDR2 are MGHRA and YSYEKL. Losses at the gene ends were 1 base for V and 5 bases for J; bases not matched to a gene: 11. CDR3 protein: CASSQVTGGFVGYGYTF. DNA of the CDR3: TGCGCCAGCAGCCAAGTCACAGGGGGCTTTGTTGGTTATGGCTACACCTTC.

This clone has only a few counts. The chain couples TRBV28 to TRBJ2-7, with 10 bases matching TRBD1. The CDR3 is made up of 14 amino acids. V lost 7 bases, J lost 4 bases, and 7 bases stayed unmatched. Germline V gene data show CDR1 as MDHEN and CDR2 as SYDVKM. Here the CDR3 reads CASTLRQGAYEQYF. The CDR3 DNA reads as TGTGCCAGCACGTTGAGACAGGGGGCTTACGAGCAGTACTTC.

The genes are TRBV4-3 and TRBJ1-2; 7 nucleotides line up with TRBD1. The CDR3 totals 15 residues. Trimming removed 4 bases from V and 2 bases from J; junction bases left unmatched: 7. Germline loops: CDR1 LGHNA, CDR2 YSLEER. The CDR3 is CASSLSGTANYGYTF. The CDR3 DNA reads TGCGCCAGCAGCCTATCCGGGACAGCAAACTATGGCTACACCTTC.

The V gene is TRBV6-1, the J gene TRBJ2-2; 8 nucleotides match TRBD2. V lost 4 bases to trimming and J lost 6 bases; unmatched junction nucleotides: 10. Germline V gene data show CDR1 as MNHNS and CDR2 as SASEGT. The CDR3 contains 16 residues. DNA for the CDR3: TGTGCCAGCAGTGGTGGGACTAGGGTTGTCCCCGGGGAGCTGTTTTTT. Its protein is CASSGGTRVVPGELFF.